The clone carrying this T cell receptor beta chain was observed a single time. This specimen belongs to a study of beta chain features in type 1 diabetes. From germline, CDR1 is SGHVS and CDR2 FNYEAQ. The CDR3 is 14 amino acids. V gave up 5 bases and J gave up 2 bases; unmatched junction bases: 1. Isolation of CD4+ naive, central memory, regulatory and stem cell-like memory cells was achieved by sorting via CD45RO/CCR7/CD25/CD127/CD95/CD27. Reverse transcribing all isolated RNA meant expressed TCRB transcripts were sequenced. Only in-frame clones appear in the TCRdb table, and some are missing; sequencing was by immunoSEQ multiplex PCR. The sample consists of 220,000 or so clones, approximately 70% of them appearing once.

Sequenced sample: naive CD4+ T cells from blood. This chain links TRBV7-6 with TRBJ2-1; 9 bases match TRBD2. This TCR derives from a young man in good health. CDR3 bases: TGTGCCAGCAGCCCTAGCGGGGCCTACAATGAGCAGTTCTTC. Translating it yields CASSPSGAYNEQFF.